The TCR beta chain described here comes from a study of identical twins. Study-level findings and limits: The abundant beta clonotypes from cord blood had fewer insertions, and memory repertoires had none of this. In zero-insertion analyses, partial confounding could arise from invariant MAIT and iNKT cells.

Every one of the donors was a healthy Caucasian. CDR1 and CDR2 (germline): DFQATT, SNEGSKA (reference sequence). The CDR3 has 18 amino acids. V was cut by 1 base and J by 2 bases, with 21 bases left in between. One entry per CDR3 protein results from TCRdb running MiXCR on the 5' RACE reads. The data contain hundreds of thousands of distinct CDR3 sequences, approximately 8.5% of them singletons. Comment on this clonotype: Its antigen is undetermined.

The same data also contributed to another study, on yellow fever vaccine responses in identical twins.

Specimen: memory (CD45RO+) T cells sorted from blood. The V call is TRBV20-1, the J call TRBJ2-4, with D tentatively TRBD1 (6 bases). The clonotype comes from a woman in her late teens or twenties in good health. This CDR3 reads CSARAAGAGERSKNIQYF. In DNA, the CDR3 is TGCAGTGCTAGAGCGGCAGGGGCCGGGGAGCGTTCCAAAAACATTCAGTACTTC.